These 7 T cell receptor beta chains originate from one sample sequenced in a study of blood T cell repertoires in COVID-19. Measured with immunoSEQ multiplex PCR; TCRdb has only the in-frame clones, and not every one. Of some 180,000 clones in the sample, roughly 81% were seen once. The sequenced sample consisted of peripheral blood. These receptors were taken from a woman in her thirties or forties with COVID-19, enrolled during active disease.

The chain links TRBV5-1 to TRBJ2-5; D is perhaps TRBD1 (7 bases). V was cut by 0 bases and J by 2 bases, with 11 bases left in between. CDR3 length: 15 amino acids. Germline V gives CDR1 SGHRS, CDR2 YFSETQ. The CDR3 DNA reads TGCGCCAGCAGCTTGGGGCAGGGGGGACAAGAGACCCAGTACTTC. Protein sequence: CASSLGQGGQETQYF.

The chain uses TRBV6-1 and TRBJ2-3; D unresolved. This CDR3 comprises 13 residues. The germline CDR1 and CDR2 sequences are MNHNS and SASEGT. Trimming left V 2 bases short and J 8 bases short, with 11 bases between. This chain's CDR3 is CASSELPAPTQYF. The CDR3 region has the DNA TGTGCCAGCAGTGAACTACCCGCTCCTACGCAGTATTTT.

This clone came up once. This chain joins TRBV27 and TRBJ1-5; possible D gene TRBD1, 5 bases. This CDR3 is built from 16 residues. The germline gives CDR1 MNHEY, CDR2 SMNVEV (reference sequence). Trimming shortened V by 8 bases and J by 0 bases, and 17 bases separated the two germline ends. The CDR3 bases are TGTGCCAGCGCCGGGACTCTAAAACATAGCAATCAGCCCCAGCATTTT. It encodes CASAGTLKHSNQPQHF.

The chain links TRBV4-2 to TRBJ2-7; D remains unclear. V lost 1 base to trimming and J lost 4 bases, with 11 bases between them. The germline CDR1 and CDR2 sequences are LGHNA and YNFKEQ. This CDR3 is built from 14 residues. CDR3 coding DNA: TGTGCCAGCAGCCAAGGGAGAATCGGGTACGAGCAGTACTTC. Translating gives CASSQGRIGYEQYF.

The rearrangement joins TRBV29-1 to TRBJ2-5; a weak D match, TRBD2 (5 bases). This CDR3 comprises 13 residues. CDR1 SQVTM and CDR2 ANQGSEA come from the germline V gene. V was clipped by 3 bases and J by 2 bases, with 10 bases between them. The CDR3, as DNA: TGCAGCGTTGACGGGGTGGGGCAAGAGACCCAGTACTTC. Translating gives CSVDGVGQETQYF.

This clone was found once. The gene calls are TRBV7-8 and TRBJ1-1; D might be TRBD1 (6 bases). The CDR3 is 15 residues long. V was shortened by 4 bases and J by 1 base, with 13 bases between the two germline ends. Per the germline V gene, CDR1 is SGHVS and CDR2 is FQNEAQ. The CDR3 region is CASSSGAARNTEAFF. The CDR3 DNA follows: TGTGCCAGCAGCTCAGGGGCCGCCCGGAACACTGAAGCTTTCTTT.

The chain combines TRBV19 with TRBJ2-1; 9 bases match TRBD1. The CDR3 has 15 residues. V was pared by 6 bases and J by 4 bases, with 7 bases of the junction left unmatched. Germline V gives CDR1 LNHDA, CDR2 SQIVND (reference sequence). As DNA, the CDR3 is TGTGCCAGTAGCGCCCGGACAGGGGCATACAATGAGCAGTTCTTC. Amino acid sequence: CASSARTGAYNEQFF. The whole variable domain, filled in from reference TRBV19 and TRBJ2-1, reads DGGITQSPKYLFRKEGQNVTLSCEQNLNHDAMYWYRQDPGQGLRLIYYSQIVNDFQKGDIAEGYSVSREKKESFPLTVTSAQKNPTAFYLCASSARTGAYNEQFFGPGTRLTVL.